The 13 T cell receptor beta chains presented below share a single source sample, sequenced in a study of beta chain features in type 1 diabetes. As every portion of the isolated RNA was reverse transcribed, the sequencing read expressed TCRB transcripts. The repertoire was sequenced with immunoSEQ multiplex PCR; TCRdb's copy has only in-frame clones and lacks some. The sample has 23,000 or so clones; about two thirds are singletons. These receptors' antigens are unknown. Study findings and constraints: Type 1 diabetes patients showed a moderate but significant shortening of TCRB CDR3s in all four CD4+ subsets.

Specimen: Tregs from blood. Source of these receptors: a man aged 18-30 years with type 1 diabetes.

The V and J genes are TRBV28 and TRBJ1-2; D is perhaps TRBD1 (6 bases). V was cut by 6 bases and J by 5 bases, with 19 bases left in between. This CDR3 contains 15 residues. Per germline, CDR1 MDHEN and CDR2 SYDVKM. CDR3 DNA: TGTGCCAGCAGACCGGCCGGGGGGCCGACTTATGGCTACACCTTC. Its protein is CASRPAGGPTYGYTF.

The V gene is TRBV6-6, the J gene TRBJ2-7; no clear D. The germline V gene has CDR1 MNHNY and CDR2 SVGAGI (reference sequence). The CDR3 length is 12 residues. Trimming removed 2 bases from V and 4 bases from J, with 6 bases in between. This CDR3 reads CASSYAGYEQYF. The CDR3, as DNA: TGTGCCAGCAGTTACGCCGGTTACGAGCAGTACTTC.

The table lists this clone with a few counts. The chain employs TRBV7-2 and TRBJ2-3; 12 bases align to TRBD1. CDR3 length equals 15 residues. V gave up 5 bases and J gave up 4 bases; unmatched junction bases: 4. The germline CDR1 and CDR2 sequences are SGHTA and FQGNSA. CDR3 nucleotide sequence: TGTGCCAGCAGCGCCGGGACAGGGGGCCCAGATACGCAGTATTTT. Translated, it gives CASSAGTGGPDTQYF.

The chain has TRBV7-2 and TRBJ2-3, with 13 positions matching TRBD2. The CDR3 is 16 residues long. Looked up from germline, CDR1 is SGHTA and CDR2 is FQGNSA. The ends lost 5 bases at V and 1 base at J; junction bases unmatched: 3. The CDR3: CASSATSGGGTDTQYF. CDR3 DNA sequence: TGTGCCAGCAGCGCAACTAGCGGGGGGGGCACAGATACGCAGTATTTT.

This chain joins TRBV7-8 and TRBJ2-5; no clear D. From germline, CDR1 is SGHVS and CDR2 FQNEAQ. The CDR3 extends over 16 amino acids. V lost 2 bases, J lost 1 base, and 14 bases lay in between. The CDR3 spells CASSLMPILFQETQYF. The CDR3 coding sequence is TGTGCCAGCAGCTTAATGCCTATCCTTTTCCAAGAGACCCAGTACTTC.

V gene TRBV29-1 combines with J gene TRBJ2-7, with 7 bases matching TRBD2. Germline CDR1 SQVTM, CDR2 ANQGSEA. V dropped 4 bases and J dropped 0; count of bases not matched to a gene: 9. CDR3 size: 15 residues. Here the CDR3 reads CSVGVKGRGSYEQYF. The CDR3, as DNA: TGCAGCGTTGGGGTCAAGGGGAGGGGCTCCTACGAGCAGTACTTC.

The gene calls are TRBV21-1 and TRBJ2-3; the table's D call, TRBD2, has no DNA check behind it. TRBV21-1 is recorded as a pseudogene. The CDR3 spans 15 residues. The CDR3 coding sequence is TGTGCCAGATCCCCAAGACTAGCGGGAGAAGGCACGCAGTATTTT. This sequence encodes CARSPRLAGEGTQYF.

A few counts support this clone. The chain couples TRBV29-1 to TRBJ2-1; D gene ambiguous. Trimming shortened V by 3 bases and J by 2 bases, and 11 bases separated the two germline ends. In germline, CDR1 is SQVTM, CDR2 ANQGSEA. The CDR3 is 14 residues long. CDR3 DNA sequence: TGCAGCGTTGAGAGGCTGGCCCCCTACAATGAGCAGTTCTTC. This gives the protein CSVERLAPYNEQFF.

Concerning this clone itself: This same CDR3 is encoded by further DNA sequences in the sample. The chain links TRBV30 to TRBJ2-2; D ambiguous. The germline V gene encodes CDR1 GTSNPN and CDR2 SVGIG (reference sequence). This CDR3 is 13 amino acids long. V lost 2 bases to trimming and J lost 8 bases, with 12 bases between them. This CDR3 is CAWSISGPGELFF. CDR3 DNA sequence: TGTGCCTGGAGTATCAGTGGGCCTGGGGAGCTGTTTTTT.

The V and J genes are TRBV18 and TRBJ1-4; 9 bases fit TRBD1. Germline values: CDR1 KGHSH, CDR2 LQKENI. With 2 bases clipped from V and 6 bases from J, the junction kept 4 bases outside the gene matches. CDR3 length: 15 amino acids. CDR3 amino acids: CASSPYRDRDEKLFF. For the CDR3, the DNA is TGTGCCAGCTCACCATACCGGGACAGGGATGAAAAACTGTTTTTT.

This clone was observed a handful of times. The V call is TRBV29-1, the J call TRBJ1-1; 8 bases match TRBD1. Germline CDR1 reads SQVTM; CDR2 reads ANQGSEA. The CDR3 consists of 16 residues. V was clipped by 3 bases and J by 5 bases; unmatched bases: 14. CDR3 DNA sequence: TGCAGCGTTGACTATATAGGCAGGGGGCGAAGAACTGAAGCTTTCTTT. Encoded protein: CSVDYIGRGRRTEAFF.

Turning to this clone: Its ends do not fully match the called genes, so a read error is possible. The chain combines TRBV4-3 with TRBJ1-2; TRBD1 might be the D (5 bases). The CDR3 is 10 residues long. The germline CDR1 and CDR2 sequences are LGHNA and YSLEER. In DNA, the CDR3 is TGCGCCAGCAGCCATTCAGGGATGGCCTTC. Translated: CASSHSGMAF.

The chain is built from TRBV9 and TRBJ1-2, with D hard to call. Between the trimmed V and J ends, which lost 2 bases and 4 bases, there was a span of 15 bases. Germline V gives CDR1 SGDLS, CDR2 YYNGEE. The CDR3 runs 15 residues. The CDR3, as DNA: TGTGCCAGCAGCGTTAGTTCGTCTTCCTTCTATGGCTACACCTTC. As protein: CASSVSSSSFYGYTF.